These 23 T cell receptor beta chains originate from one sample sequenced in a study of T cell changes during pregnancy in multiple sclerosis. Here immunoSEQ multiplex PCR was the method, and the copy in TCRdb shows in-frame clones only, minus some. The profile shows 70,000 to 75,000 clones, over 85% of them singletons. This specimen was peripheral blood, taken in the second trimester of pregnancy. The receptor set was obtained from a female donor in good health, enrolled as a control in a pregnancy study.

The CDR3 DNA is TGCGCCAGCAGCTTGACCCCGGACAGGGGAGGGGGTACTATCCATGGCTACACCTTC. This gives the protein CASSLTPDRGGGTIHGYTF. V and J are TRBV5-1 and TRBJ1-2; 9 positions agree with TRBD1. Looked up from germline, CDR1 is SGHRS and CDR2 is YFSETQ. This CDR3 contains 19 residues. The ends lost 1 base at V and 6 bases at J; junction bases unmatched: 19.

The chain carries TRBV27 and TRBJ2-1; TRBD2 matches 10 bases. This CDR3 comprises 17 residues. V lost 2 bases, J lost 3 bases, and 7 bases stayed unmatched. Per the germline V gene, CDR1 is MNHEY and CDR2 is SMNVEV (reference sequence). CDR3 nucleotides: TGTGCCAGCAGTTTAATAGCGGGGGGCTCCCTCTACAATGAGCAGTTCTTC. Translated: CASSLIAGGSLYNEQFF.

The chain is built from TRBV9 and TRBJ1-6; possible D gene TRBD1, 5 bases. Germline V gene sequence: CDR1 SGDLS, CDR2 YYNGEE. V dropped 0 bases and J dropped 4 bases, with 8 bases sitting between them. This CDR3 is 15 amino acids long. This CDR3 is CASSVDAGYNSPLHF. The CDR3 nucleotides read TGTGCCAGCAGCGTAGATGCAGGGTATAATTCACCCCTCCACTTT.

This clone came up once. The V gene is TRBV7-3, the J gene TRBJ1-5; 7 bases are shared with TRBD1. V trimming: 5 bases; J trimming: 0 bases; junction bases outside the gene matches: 13. CDR1 is SGHTA and CDR2 is FQGTGA in the germline V gene. The CDR3 is 18 amino acids. CDR3 nucleotide sequence: TGTGCCAGCAGCCCCCTCTTCCGGGACAGCTATAGCAATCAGCCCCAGCATTTT. Translated: CASSPLFRDSYSNQPQHF.

This clone appeared a single time. This chain uses TRBV28 with TRBJ2-1; 8 bases are a match to TRBD1. The ends lost 7 bases at V and 8 bases at J; junction bases unmatched: 13. Per germline, CDR1 MDHEN and CDR2 SYDVKM. The CDR3 consists of 15 residues. The CDR3 sequence: CASTSDREVNDEQFF. The CDR3 DNA follows: TGTGCCAGCACATCGGACAGGGAGGTGAACGATGAGCAGTTCTTC.

The V gene is TRBV10-3, the J gene TRBJ2-3; D unresolved. With 3 bases removed from V and 4 bases from J, the gap between germline ends came to 8 bases. Germline values: CDR1 ENHRY, CDR2 SYGVKD. The length of the CDR3 is 13 residues. In DNA, the CDR3 is TGTGCCATCAGTGAAAACAAAGCAGATACGCAGTATTTT. It specifies CAISENKADTQYF.

The chain has TRBV6-5 and TRBJ1-2, with 8 bases that match TRBD1. With V trimmed by 0 bases and J by 4 bases, 7 bases remained unmatched. The germline V gene encodes CDR1 MNHEY and CDR2 SVGAGI. The CDR3 has 16 amino acids. The CDR3 DNA reads TGTGCCAGCAGTTACTCTGCAGGGGGCTTTGGCTATGGCTACACCTTC. Translated, it gives CASSYSAGGFGYGYTF.

The chain links TRBV18 to TRBJ1-1, with 9 bases matching TRBD1. The CDR3 consists of 14 residues. Germline values: CDR1 KGHSH, CDR2 LQKENI. V was pared by 2 bases and J by 6 bases, with 4 bases of the junction left unmatched. The CDR3 coding sequence is TGTGCCAGCTCACCAGGACAGGGGAGGGCTGAAGCTTTCTTT. This gives the protein CASSPGQGRAEAFF.

The DNA for the CDR3 is TGCGCCAGCCTTGACAGGGGGCGTTTGTCGAACACTGAAGCTTTCTTT. Its protein product is CASLDRGRLSNTEAFF. The gene calls are TRBV23-1 and TRBJ1-1; TRBD1 matches 10 bases. TRBV23-1 is recorded as an ORF, its role being uncertain. The CDR3 contains 16 residues. V lost 8 bases and J lost 1; bases outside the gene matches: 10.

The rearrangement links TRBV30 to TRBJ2-7; a weak D match, TRBD2 (5 bases). CDR3 length: 11 amino acids. Germline values: CDR1 GTSNPN, CDR2 SVGIG (reference sequence). V was pared by 0 bases and J by 12 bases, with 12 bases between. The CDR3 DNA reads as TGTGCCTGGAGTGTATTCGGAGCGGCGTACTTC. Protein sequence: CAWSVFGAAYF.

The chain employs TRBV7-9 and TRBJ2-7; TRBD2 agrees at 7 bases. The CDR3 has 15 amino acids. Per the germline V gene, CDR1 is SEHNR and CDR2 is FQNEAQ (reference sequence). J gave up 3 bases and V 3 bases, and 8 bases lay outside the gene matches. This CDR3 is CASSFPASGIYEQYF. The CDR3 DNA reads as TGTGCCAGCAGCTTCCCGGCCAGCGGGATCTACGAGCAGTACTTC.

The V and J genes are TRBV4-2 and TRBJ2-7; weak D call: TRBD2 (6 bases). The CDR3 has 15 amino acids. V was clipped by 0 bases and J by 3 bases, with 12 bases between them. CDR1 LGHNA and CDR2 YNFKEQ come from the germline V gene. The CDR3 here is CASSQDLGDFYEQYF. DNA for the CDR3: TGTGCCAGCAGCCAAGATTTAGGGGACTTCTACGAGCAGTACTTC.

V usage is TRBV10-3 and J usage is TRBJ2-1; 8 nucleotides match TRBD1. The germline gives CDR1 ENHRY, CDR2 SYGVKD. J lost 8 bases, V lost 0 bases, and 9 bases had no gene match. CDR3 length equals 16 residues. CDR3 sequence (DNA): TGTGCCATCAGTGAGTCGGTGCAGGGGGCGTTGCATGAGCAGTTCTTC. Translated, it gives CAISESVQGALHEQFF.

The J gene is TRBJ1-2, the V gene TRBV15, with 9 bases aligning to TRBD1. The germline V gene encodes CDR1 LNHNV and CDR2 YYDKDF (reference sequence). The CDR3 covers 16 residues. After removal of 3 bases from V and 2 bases from J, the junction contained 7 bases not matched to a gene. The CDR3 is CATSREGQGFNYGYTF. In nucleotides, the CDR3 is TGTGCCACCAGCAGGGAGGGACAGGGATTCAACTATGGCTACACCTTC.

This clone is medium-sized by share. The V gene is TRBV5-1, the J gene TRBJ1-1; D gene ambiguous. Trimming took off 4 bases at V and 3 bases at J, with 13 bases between the two ends. The CDR3 has 14 residues. The germline CDR1 and CDR2 sequences are SGHRS and YFSETQ. CDR3 nucleotides: TGCGCCAGCAGCGGGGAGGCGTCCGACACTGAAGCTTTCTTT. It translates to CASSGEASDTEAFF.

This chain uses TRBV9 with TRBJ1-3; D is unclear. Germline values: CDR1 SGDLS, CDR2 YYNGEE. The CDR3 is 15 amino acids. V dropped 0 bases and J dropped 0 bases, with 7 bases sitting between them. CDR3 protein: CASSVEELSGNTIYF. As DNA, the CDR3 is TGTGCCAGCAGCGTAGAAGAACTCTCTGGAAACACCATATATTTT.

V usage is TRBV7-9 and J usage is TRBJ2-1; the D gene is possibly TRBD1 (5 bases). This CDR3 region has 14 residues. Per the germline V gene, CDR1 is SEHNR and CDR2 is FQNEAQ (reference sequence). Trimming took off 5 bases at V and 6 bases at J, with 14 bases between the two ends. DNA for the CDR3: TGTGCCAGCAGCCCACAGGTCATAGTCAATGAGCAGTTCTTC. The encoded protein is CASSPQVIVNEQFF.

The chain is built from TRBV7-6 and TRBJ1-2; 10 bases align to TRBD1. Per germline, CDR1 SGHVS and CDR2 FNYEAQ. The CDR3 totals 15 residues. J gave up 6 bases and V 1 base, and 5 bases lay outside the gene matches. CDR3 in amino acids: CASSLGRQGANGYTF. CDR3 sequence (DNA): TGTGCCAGCAGCTTAGGACGACAGGGGGCTAATGGCTACACCTTC.

This clone was detected once. CDR3 protein: CATSIFPFGANVLTF. The CDR3 region has the DNA TGTGCCACCAGCATTTTCCCCTTTGGGGCCAACGTCCTGACTTTC. The rearrangement joins TRBV15 to TRBJ2-6; the D is unclear. Germline CDR1 LNHNV, CDR2 YYDKDF (reference sequence). V lost 4 bases, J lost 3 bases, and 10 bases lay in between. This CDR3 has 15 residues.

Here the CDR3 DNA reads TGTGCCATCAGTGAGTCTGGCCCAACTAGGGACAATGAGCAGTTCTTC. This gives the protein CAISESGPTRDNEQFF. The chain links TRBV10-3 to TRBJ2-1; D may be TRBD2 (5 bases). Deletions cut 0 bases from V and 5 bases from J, with 14 bases between. Germline V gene sequence: CDR1 ENHRY, CDR2 SYGVKD. This CDR3 has 16 residues.

This chain joins TRBV25-1 and TRBJ2-7; no firm D call. The V end lost 8 bases, the J end lost 2 bases, and 10 bases lay between the germline ends. Germline assignment: CDR1 MGHDK and CDR2 SYGVNS. CDR3 length equals 12 residues. CDR3 in DNA: TGTGCCAGCGGGTACACTACCTACGAGCAGTACTTC. It encodes CASGYTTYEQYF.

This clone has more than one count but fewer than ten. This chain links TRBV1 with TRBJ1-6; TRBD1, the table's D call, lacks a check against the DNA. TRBV1 is given as a pseudogene. The CDR3 has 14 residues. For the CDR3, the DNA is TGCACCAGCAGGGCCGGGACAGGGACTTCACCCCTCCACTTT. Protein product: CTSRAGTGTSPLHF.

Details on this clone: The identical CDR3 is also encoded by other nucleotide sequences in the sample. The genes are TRBV9 and TRBJ2-2; TRBD1 matches 7 bases. V dropped 0 bases and J dropped 1; count of bases not matched to a gene: 0. The CDR3 runs 15 residues. Germline V gives CDR1 SGDLS, CDR2 YYNGEE. The CDR3 nucleotides are TGTGCCAGCAGCGTAGGACAGGGGAACACCGGGGAGCTGTTTTTT. Its translation is CASSVGQGNTGELFF.